The subject of this entry is one T cell receptor (beta chain). As yet, its antigen is unknown. The data are from a study of T cell responses to AZD1222 COVID-19 vaccine. TCRdb keeps only in-frame clones here, not all; method: immunoSEQ multiplex PCR. Here the sample spans 140,000 or so clones, approximately 88% being singletons. General study findings and limits: Reports indicate that nearly half of spike-specific TCRs are directed at unmutated variant regions. It should be noted that donors were predominantly white British and more often female, and clonal diversity was possibly underestimated.

Trimming cost V 7 bases and J 4 bases, with 19 bases left between them. Germline loops: CDR1 LNHDA, CDR2 SQIVND (reference sequence). The CDR3 loop spans 15 amino acids. The chain joins TRBV19 to TRBJ1-2; D call uncertain. Sequenced here: peripheral blood, sampled 28 days after the second dose of the MenACWY control vaccine. This clonotype was sampled from an adult who received the MenACWY meningococcal vaccine as a control. CDR3 sequence: CASTSSERVTYGYTF. The DNA for the CDR3 is TGTGCCAGTACCTCCTCCGAGAGGGTAACCTATGGCTACACCTTC.